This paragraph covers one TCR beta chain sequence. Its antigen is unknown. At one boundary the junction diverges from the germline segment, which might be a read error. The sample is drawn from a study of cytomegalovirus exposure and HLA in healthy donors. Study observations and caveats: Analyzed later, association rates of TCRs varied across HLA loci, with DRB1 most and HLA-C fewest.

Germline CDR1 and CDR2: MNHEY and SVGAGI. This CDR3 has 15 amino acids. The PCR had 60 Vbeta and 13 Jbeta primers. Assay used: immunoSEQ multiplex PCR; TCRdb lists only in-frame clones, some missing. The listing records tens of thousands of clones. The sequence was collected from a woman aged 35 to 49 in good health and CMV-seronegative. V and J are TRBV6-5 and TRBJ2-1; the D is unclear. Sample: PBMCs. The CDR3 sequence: CASSYEYSSDNEQFF. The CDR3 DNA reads TGTGCCAGCAGTTACGAATATAGCTCCGACAATGAGCAGTTCTTC.